The clone carrying this TCR beta chain was found once. This sample was included in a study of blood T cell repertoires in COVID-19. Turning to the study itself: The study drew acute and convalescent COVID-19 samples from the United States, Italy and Spain.

In the authors' workflow: Amplifying reference gene primers gave estimates of nucleated cell counts. Clones were sequenced by immunoSEQ multiplex PCR, and TCRdb holds only the in-frame ones, with some missing. The V and J calls and clone size were taken over from that table, and D and trimming were inferred from the DNA. The sample shows 360,000 or so clones, almost 90% of them seen only once. The length of the CDR3 is 13 residues. The V and J ends lost 3 bases and 2 bases respectively, with 7 bases between them. The germline CDR1 and CDR2 sequences are LNHNV and YYDKDF (reference sequence). Participant age was roughly 18 to 95 years, and participants resided in about two dozen US areas.

The rearrangement joins TRBV15 to TRBJ1-1; no reliable D call. Input material: PBMCs or T cells enriched from blood (not recorded which). This clonotype originated in a woman under 40 who had been exposed to COVID-19. DNA of the CDR3: TGTGCCACCAGCAGTGATAGAAACACTGAAGCTTTCTTT. Translating gives CATSSDRNTEAFF.